This is a list of T cell receptor beta chains from one sample in a study of T cell clonotyping in hematopoietic cell transplantation. Assay used: immunoSEQ multiplex PCR; TCRdb lists only in-frame clones, some missing. Here the sample spans 70,000 or so clones, around 94% being singletons. Sequences were obtained from peripheral blood mononuclear cells. These receptors all stem from a man in his forties or fifties in good health. Some clones in this sample may be carry-over from other donors' samples. The CDR3 runs from the conserved cysteine through the conserved F or W. A D gene is named only where the DNA matches it firmly. Size tells how often a clone was seen (once, few, many) or the class of an expanded clone, and some rows leave it out.

d_gene,v_gene,abundance,j_gene,CDR3aa,CDR3nt
NA,TRBV7-8,NA,TRBJ1-1,CASSSSLNTEAFF,TGTGCCAGCAGCTCAAGTCTGAACACTGAAGCTTTCTTT
TRBD1,TRBV5-4,once,TRBJ2-7,CASTPDRDSYEQYF,TGTGCCAGCACCCCGGACAGGGATTCCTACGAGCAGTACTTC
NA,TRBV27,NA,TRBJ2-7,CASSLPSTEQYF,TGTGCCAGCAGTTTACCATCCACGGAGCAGTACTTC
TRBD1,TRBV19,once,TRBJ1-1,CASSMRTGDTEAFF,TGTGCCAGTAGTATGAGGACAGGAGACACTGAAGCTTTCTTT
TRBD2,TRBV29-1,NA,TRBJ2-7,CSATSPGTSGGGSSYEQYF,TGCAGCGCTACCAGCCCCGGGACTAGCGGGGGGGGCTCGTCCTACGAGCAGTACTTC
TRBD2,TRBV28,NA,TRBJ2-3,CASSLMGTRAYTDTQYF,TGTGCCAGCAGTTTAATGGGGACTAGAGCTTACACAGATACGCAGTATTTT
NA,TRBV28,NA,TRBJ2-1,CASERDEQFF,TGTGCCAGCGAGAGGGATGAGCAGTTCTTC
TRBD1,TRBV6-5,NA,TRBJ1-1,CASSHEQGIREAFF,TGTGCCAGCAGTCATGAACAGGGGATTAGAGAAGCTTTCTTT
NA,TRBV28,NA,TRBJ1-1,CASRHIRTLTNTEAFF,TGTGCCAGCAGACACATCCGGACACTCACGAACACTGAAGCTTTCTTT
NA,TRBV30,NA,TRBJ1-4,CAWRKDRLTNEKLFF,TGTGCCTGGCGCAAGGACAGATTAACTAATGAAAAACTGTTTTTT